These 22 T cell receptor beta chains came from one sample sequenced in a study of regulatory T cells in long-lasting Graves disease. According to the study, TCR beta libraries were built with iRepertoire HTBI primers and CDR3-region Arm-PCR. TCRdb re-derived calls from the multiplex PCR reads in MiXCR, one entry per CDR3 protein. In the table there are roughly 560,000 distinct CDR3 sequences, 12% of which are singletons. Time point described: newly diagnosed GD, antithyroid drugs for less than 3 months. PBMC-extracted RNA yielded the TCR library. This sample was also put to use in a study of T cells in Graves' hyperthyroidism and ophthalmopathy.

Here the sequenced sample was peripheral blood mononuclear cells (PBMCs), taken at new diagnosis, from a patient treated with antithyroid drugs. The origin of the receptors is a young woman with Graves disease.

This clonotype was seen repeatedly, ten times or more. The CDR3 DNA follows: TGTGCCAGCAGCACCCACAGGGGCCGCTCCTACAATGAGCAGTTCTTC. Protein sequence: CASSTHRGRSYNEQFF. V gene TRBV11-2 combines with J gene TRBJ2-1, with TRBD1 matching 7 bases. V lost 5 bases, J lost 0 bases, and 7 bases stayed unmatched. Germline-derived CDR1 and CDR2 are SGHAT and FQNNGV. CDR3 length: 16 amino acids.

The rearrangement joins TRBV9 to TRBJ1-2; D is unresolved. Germline V gene lookup returns CDR1 SGDLS and CDR2 YYNGEE. V dropped 0 bases and J dropped 1 base, with 13 bases sitting between them. This CDR3 has 16 residues. CDR3 nucleotide sequence: TGTGCCAGCAGCGTAGCTACTTCATTAGATAACTATGGCTACACCTTC. This codes for CASSVATSLDNYGYTF.

The CDR3 region is CASSQVSGAGTQYF. CDR3 DNA: TGTGCCAGCAGCCAAGTTTCAGGGGCAGGGACCCAGTACTTC. V and J are TRBV14 and TRBJ2-5, with D possibly matching TRBD1 (6 bases). The V gene lost 1 base and the J gene lost 7 bases, with 13 bases spanning the gap. This CDR3 comprises 14 residues. Germline loops: CDR1 SGHDN, CDR2 FVKESK.

This clonotype has only a few counts. The chain recombines TRBV20-1 with TRBJ2-7, with 10 nucleotides matching TRBD1. Per the germline V gene, CDR1 is DFQATT and CDR2 is SNEGSKA (reference sequence). V lost 1 base and J lost 1; bases outside the gene matches: 4. The CDR3 loop spans 15 amino acids. The CDR3 spells CSARVPGQGSYEQYF. The CDR3 DNA follows: TGCAGTGCTAGAGTTCCGGGACAGGGGTCCTACGAGCAGTACTTC.

V is TRBV14 and J is TRBJ2-7; D possibly corresponds to TRBD2 (6 bases). The CDR3 is 15 amino acids. Trimming pared 1 base from V and 0 bases from J, leaving 10 bases between. Germline CDR1 SGHDN, CDR2 FVKESK. CDR3 protein: CASSQAGVNSYEQYF. The CDR3 DNA sequence: TGTGCCAGCAGCCAAGCGGGGGTAAACTCCTACGAGCAGTACTTC.

This clonotype was detected a few times. The gene calls are TRBV11-3 and TRBJ2-1; D might be TRBD2 (6 bases). V was shortened by 2 bases and J by 5 bases, with 16 bases between the two germline ends. The CDR3 length is 16 residues. The germline V gene has CDR1 SGHNT and CDR2 YENEEA. In nucleotides, the CDR3 is TGTGCCAGCAGCTTATGGGGTAGCGGAGGGAACAATGAGCAGTTCTTC. This gives the protein CASSLWGSGGNNEQFF.

The chain has TRBV19 and TRBJ2-7; no reliable D call. This CDR3 spans 13 amino acids. CDR1 and CDR2 (germline): LNHDA, SQIVND (reference sequence). The germline V and J ends were trimmed by 6 bases and 2 bases, with 11 bases remaining between them. DNA for the CDR3: TGTGCCAGTAGCAGGAGCGAAGCCTACGAGCAGTACTTC. Protein: CASSRSEAYEQYF.

This clonotype came up many times. The genes are TRBV11-3 and TRBJ1-1; no clear D gene. Germline lookup yields CDR1 SGHNT and CDR2 YENEEA. This CDR3 contains 13 residues. V was cut by 5 bases and J by 6 bases, with 13 bases left in between. This chain's CDR3 is CASSQGTGAEAFF. As DNA, the CDR3 is TGTGCCAGCAGCCAAGGCACCGGCGCTGAAGCTTTCTTT.

This clonotype has ten or more counts. The DNA is omitted, as the CDR3 cannot be located on it reliably, and the CDR3 follows TCRdb's listing. This chain links TRBV15 with TRBJ2-1. Germline lookup yields CDR1 LNHNV and CDR2 YYDKDF (reference sequence). Termini included, the CDR3 measures 13 amino acids. Here the CDR3 reads CATSSTSANEQFF.

The CDR3 DNA is TGCAGTGCCAGGAATTTAGACTACCTAGCCAAAAACATTCAGTACTTC. Residues: CSARNLDYLAKNIQYF. The gene calls are TRBV20-1 and TRBJ2-4, with TRBD2 as a possible D gene (5 bases). V was pared by 6 bases and J by 0 bases, with 18 bases between. CDR3 length: 16 residues. CDR1 is DFQATT and CDR2 is SNEGSKA in the germline V gene (reference sequence).

In this sample, this clonotype turned up many times. V is TRBV18 and J is TRBJ1-1; D not certain. V was clipped by 8 bases and J by 1 base, with 14 bases between them. From germline, CDR1 is KGHSH and CDR2 LQKENI. This CDR3 is built from 14 residues. CDR3 DNA: TGTGCCAGCCAGAGTAGCGGAAGGAACACTGAAGCTTTCTTT. Amino acids: CASQSSGRNTEAFF.

The CDR3 sequence is CAWDRGFSGANVLTF. The CDR3 bases are TGTGCCTGGGACAGGGGTTTCTCTGGGGCCAACGTCCTGACTTTC. This chain links TRBV30 with TRBJ2-6, with 8 bases that match TRBD1. This CDR3 is 15 amino acids long. Germline CDR1 GTSNPN, CDR2 SVGIG (reference sequence). The V gene end was trimmed by 5 bases and the J gene end by 0 bases; junction bases not matched to a gene: 3.

Only a few counts were recorded for this clonotype. A read error may be the cause here, since a much bigger clone is one base away. This chain uses TRBV28 with TRBJ2-1; 8 bases line up with TRBD2. This CDR3 comprises 15 residues. The V gene's germline CDR1 is MDHEN and CDR2 SYDVKM. The CDR3 here is CVSSPPSGRGGEQFF. DNA for the CDR3: TGTGTCAGCAGTCCCCCCAGCGGGAGAGGCGGTGAGCAGTTCTTC. Drawing the rest from reference TRBV28 and TRBJ2-1, the complete variable domain is DVKVTQSSRYLVKRTGEKVFLECVQDMDHENMFWYRQDPGLGLRLIYFSYDVKMKEKGDIPEGYSVSREKKERFSLILESASTNQTSMYLCVSSPPSGRGGEQFFGPGTRLTVL.

This chain uses TRBV9 with TRBJ2-7; 8 bases align to TRBD2. The length of the CDR3 is 15 residues. V gave up 0 bases and J gave up 1 base; unmatched junction bases: 3. CDR1 and CDR2 (germline): SGDLS, YYNGEE. CDR3 bases: TGTGCCAGCAGCGTAGATGGGACTAGGTCCTACGAGCAGTACTTC. As protein: CASSVDGTRSYEQYF. Together with reference TRBV9 and TRBJ2-7, the CDR3 gives the full variable domain: DSGVTQTPKHLITATGQRVTLRCSPRSGDLSVYWYQQSLDQGLQFLIQYYNGEERAKGNILERFSAQQFPDLHSELNLSSLELGDSALYFCASSVDGTRSYEQYFGPGTRLTVT.

This clonotype was detected only a few times. Here the CDR3 reads CASSRGVLGDTEAFF. The CDR3, as DNA: TGCGCCAGCAGCCGGGGAGTATTAGGGGACACTGAAGCTTTCTTT. The gene calls are TRBV5-1 and TRBJ1-1; TRBD1 is a possible D gene (5 bases). Germline V gene sequence: CDR1 SGHRS, CDR2 YFSETQ. Between the trimmed V and J ends, which lost 4 bases and 3 bases, there was a span of 16 bases. The CDR3 is 15 residues long.

The table lists this clonotype with many counts. The chain recombines TRBV12-3 or TRBV12-4 with TRBJ2-5, with a tentative D call TRBD1 (5 bases). This CDR3 has 14 residues. V was shortened by 5 bases and J by 6 bases, with 16 bases between the two germline ends. The DNA of the CDR3 is TGTGCCAGCAGTGCTGGGCAGGGCCGGAAGACCCAGTACTTC. This translates into CASSAGQGRKTQYF.

The sample holds many counts of this clonotype. The chain carries TRBV9 and TRBJ2-7; TRBD2 might be the D (6 bases). Germline loops: CDR1 SGDLS, CDR2 YYNGEE. This CDR3 is 15 amino acids long. Deletions cut 4 bases from V and 4 bases from J, with 18 bases between. CDR3 nucleotides: TGTGCCAGCAGCCCCAAAAGGACGGGAGATTACGAGCAGTACTTC. Translation gives CASSPKRTGDYEQYF. The whole variable domain, remainder taken from reference TRBV9 and TRBJ2-7, is DSGVTQTPKHLITATGQRVTLRCSPRSGDLSVYWYQQSLDQGLQFLIQYYNGEERAKGNILERFSAQQFPDLHSELNLSSLELGDSALYFCASSPKRTGDYEQYFGPGTRLTVT.

As regards this clonotype: A much larger clone lies one base from this, so it may be a read error. The chain employs TRBV14 and TRBJ2-7, with 10 bases identical to TRBD2. The CDR3 totals 17 residues. Looked up from germline, CDR1 is SGHDN and CDR2 is FVKESK. CDR3 nucleotides: TGTGCCGGCAGCCAAGAATCCGGGGGACTAGCGAACTACGAGCAGTACTTC. Protein sequence: CAGSQESGGLANYEQYF.

In this sample, this clonotype turned up many times. The chain couples TRBV11-1 to TRBJ2-1; TRBD2 might be the D (5 bases). Trimming cost V 9 bases and J 8 bases, with 23 bases left between them. CDR1 and CDR2 (germline): SGHAT, FQDESV (reference sequence). The CDR3 loop spans 15 amino acids. The CDR3: CARPPGRGSPHEQFF. The CDR3 nucleotides read TGTGCCAGGCCTCCTGGGAGAGGGAGTCCCCATGAGCAGTTCTTC.

To note about this clonotype: Since a much larger clone is just one base distant, this may be a read error. The V call is TRBV11-2, the J call TRBJ2-1; D remains ambiguous. The ends were cut back, 5 bases at V and 10 bases at J, with 15 bases in the middle. The CDR3 sequence is 13 residues long. Germline lookup yields CDR1 SGHAT and CDR2 FQNNGV. CDR3 amino acids: CASSPSSMYEQFF. CDR3 bases: TGTGCCAGCAGCCCGAGCTCCATGTACGAGCAGTTCTTC.

The V gene is TRBV10-1, the J gene TRBJ2-2; unclear D gene. V gave up 5 bases and J gave up 7 bases, with 8 bases separating them. The CDR3 contains 12 residues. Germline V gives CDR1 WNHNN, CDR2 SYGVQD (reference sequence). The CDR3 region has the DNA TGCGCCAGCAGTAGGGTTGTCGGGGAGCTGTTTTTT. Translating gives CASSRVVGELFF.

This clonotype was observed many times. The J gene is TRBJ2-7, the V gene TRBV5-1; the D is unclear. V lost 3 bases and J 3 bases, leaving 16 bases between the germline ends. This CDR3 region has 15 residues. The germline V gene has CDR1 SGHRS and CDR2 YFSETQ. CDR3 bases: TGCGCCAGCAGCTACACTTCTCGATCTCTCTACGAGCAGTACTTC. This gives the protein CASSYTSRSLYEQYF.